This TCR beta chain is from a study of spatial heterogeneity in lung cancer. Study overall: Detection consistently yielded more beta chains than alpha chains. Across the raw uncorrected reads, a unique TCR and UMI combination was observed, on average, more than ten times.

Findings and limits, study-wide: Tumors with more nonsynonymous mutations had more expanded intratumoral alpha and beta TCRs.

On each TCR cDNA molecule, a unique molecular identifier was present. TCRdb re-called the 5' RACE reads with MiXCR, one entry per CDR3 protein. Of 5,700 or so distinct CDR3 sequences detected, about 7.6% appear once; the ten largest clones hold 25% to 30%. The CDR3 totals 15 residues. Time point here: sample taken at primary tumor resection. Without sorting, whole RNA was sequenced from tumor, nontumor lung or frozen PBMC. With respect to this clonotype: Its antigen remains unidentified. A library made for alpha chains picked up this beta chain off target, so its size means little.

This chain uses TRBV21-1 with TRBJ1-1; the listed D gene, TRBD1, was not tested against the DNA. TRBV21-1 counts as a pseudogene. This sequence originates from a female donor with early-stage non-small cell lung cancer. Specimen: lung tumor tissue, collected at surgery. CDR3 sequence reads: CASSRPGHKNTEAFF. The DNA of the CDR3 is TGTGCCAGCAGCAGGCCGGGACATAAGAACACTGAAGCTTTCTTT.